This T cell receptor (beta chain) was observed in a study of cytomegalovirus exposure and HLA in healthy donors. The CDR3 sequence is 11 residues long. CDR1 is KGHSH and CDR2 is LQKENI in the germline V gene. The V end was cut by 2 bases, the J end by 7 bases, with 6 bases between. As regards this clone: The identical CDR3 is also encoded by other nucleotide sequences in the sample.

Amplification used 60 Vbeta primers and 13 Jbeta primers. The table came from immunoSEQ multiplex PCR; TCRdb's copy has only in-frame clones and leaves some out. The sample shows approximately 150,000 clones, roughly four fifths of them seen only once. Donors had nominal health at sampling but likely had unrecorded immune exposures. The TCR was taken from a man aged 45-65 years in good health and CMV-seropositive. The sequencing sample was made of PBMCs. The genes are TRBV18 and TRBJ2-7; tentative D call: TRBD2 (5 bases). CDR3 loop: CASSPGGEQYF. Written as DNA, the CDR3 is TGTGCCAGCTCACCAGGAGGTGAGCAGTACTTC.